This T cell receptor beta chain was sequenced for a study of T cell repertoires in cytomegalovirus infection. Looking at the study overall: Selected CMV epitopes included recently identified HLA-C-restricted ones as well as well-studied HLA-B-restricted ones. Both a matching HLA type and CMV infection were indicated by public TCR beta signatures. Study observations and caveats: Summed frequency of public TCR beta families distinguished CMV carriers with the relevant HLA.

To note about this clonotype: Its antigen is not known.

This CDR3 has 15 amino acids. Germline CDR1 MNHGY, CDR2 SAAAGT. V shed 5 bases and J shed 0 bases, with 11 bases lying between them. TCRdb fed the reads into MiXCR, producing one record per CDR3 protein. The sample has under 130,000 distinct CDR3 sequences; approximately 45% are singletons. Sequencing used CD8+ T cells from cultured PBMCs, obtained from culture after CMV antigen stimulation. This sequence was found in a human donor in good health (CMV status not recorded). Some clones in this sample may be carry-over from other donors' samples. The chain couples TRBV6-8 to TRBJ1-3; D is ambiguous. The CDR3 reads CASSTLVGSGNTIYF. CDR3 sequence (DNA): TGTGCCAGCAGTACCCTCGTGGGCTCTGGAAACACCATATATTTT.